This TCR beta chain was sequenced during a study of T cells in Graves' hyperthyroidism and ophthalmopathy. The CDR3 is made up of 15 amino acids. V lost 2 bases and J 2 bases, leaving 14 bases between the germline ends. Germline V gene lookup returns CDR1 GTSNPN and CDR2 SVGIG (reference sequence). Amplification targeted TCR beta CDR3 regions from RNA transcripts. HTBI primers were used for first-round RT-PCR of the TCR CDR3. MiXCR, run by TCRdb on the multiplex PCR reads, gives a single entry per CDR3 protein. The sample has hundreds of thousands of distinct CDR3 sequences, 12% to 15% seen once; the top ten hold about a tenth. Clinical symptoms, serum thyroxine, TRAb, thyroid ultrasound and orbital computed tomography informed diagnoses. This clonotype was recorded at least ten times.

Material: blood. This clonotype was sampled from a woman aged 18-29 years with Graves' hyperthyroidism. V usage is TRBV30 and J usage is TRBJ2-3, with no clear D. CDR3 in amino acids: CAWSPAGKNTDTQYF. CDR3 DNA sequence: TGTGCCTGGAGTCCCGCAGGAAAAAACACAGATACGCAGTATTTT.